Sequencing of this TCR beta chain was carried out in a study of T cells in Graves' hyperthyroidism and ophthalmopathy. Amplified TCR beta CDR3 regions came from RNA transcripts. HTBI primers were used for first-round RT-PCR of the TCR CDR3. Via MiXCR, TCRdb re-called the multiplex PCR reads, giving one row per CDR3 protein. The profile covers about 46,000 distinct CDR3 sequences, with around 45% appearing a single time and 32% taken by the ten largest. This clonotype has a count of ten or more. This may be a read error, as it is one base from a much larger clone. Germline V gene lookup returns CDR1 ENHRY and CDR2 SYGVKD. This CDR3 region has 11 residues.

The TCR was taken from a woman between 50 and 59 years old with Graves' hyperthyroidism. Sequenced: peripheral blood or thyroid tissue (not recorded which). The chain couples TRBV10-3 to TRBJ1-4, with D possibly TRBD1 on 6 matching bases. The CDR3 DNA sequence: TGTGCCTCCCGGGACACTGAAAAACTGGTTTTT. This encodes CASRDTEKLVF.